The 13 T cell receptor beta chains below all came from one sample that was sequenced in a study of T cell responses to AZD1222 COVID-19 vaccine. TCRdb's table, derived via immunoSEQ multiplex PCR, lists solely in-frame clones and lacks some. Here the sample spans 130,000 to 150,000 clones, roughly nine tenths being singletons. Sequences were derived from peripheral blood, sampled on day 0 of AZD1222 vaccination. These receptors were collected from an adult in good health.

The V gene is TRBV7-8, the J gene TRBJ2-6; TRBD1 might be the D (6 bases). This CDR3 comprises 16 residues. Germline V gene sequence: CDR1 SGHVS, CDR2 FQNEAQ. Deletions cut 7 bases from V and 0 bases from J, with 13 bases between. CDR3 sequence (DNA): TGTGCCAGCACCCCGGGACAAGCCTCTGGGGCCAACGTCCTGACTTTC. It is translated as CASTPGQASGANVLTF.

The CDR3 nucleotides are TGTGCCAGCAGTGCCGGGACGAGGAATGAGCAGTTCTTC. Protein product: CASSAGTRNEQFF. This rearrangement joins TRBV12-3 or TRBV12-4 to TRBJ2-1; D possibly matches TRBD1 or TRBD2 (5 bases each). Trimming took 5 bases from V and 7 from J, leaving 12 bases between them. This CDR3 contains 13 residues.

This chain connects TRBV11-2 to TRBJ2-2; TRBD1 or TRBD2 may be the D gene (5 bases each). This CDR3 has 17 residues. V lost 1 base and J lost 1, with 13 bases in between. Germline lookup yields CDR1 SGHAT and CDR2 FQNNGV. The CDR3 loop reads CASSLALGRKNTGELFF. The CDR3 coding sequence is TGTGCCAGCAGCTTAGCCTTGGGACGGAAGAACACCGGGGAGCTGTTTTTT.

CDR3 sequence (DNA): TGTGCCAGCAGCCGGACAGGGGCGAGTAAGGCCTACGAGCAGTACTTC. Translating gives CASSRTGASKAYEQYF. The chain links TRBV7-8 to TRBJ2-7; 9 nucleotides match TRBD1. The ends lost 5 bases at V and 2 bases at J; junction bases unmatched: 10. The germline CDR1 and CDR2 sequences are SGHVS and FQNEAQ. CDR3 length: 16 amino acids.

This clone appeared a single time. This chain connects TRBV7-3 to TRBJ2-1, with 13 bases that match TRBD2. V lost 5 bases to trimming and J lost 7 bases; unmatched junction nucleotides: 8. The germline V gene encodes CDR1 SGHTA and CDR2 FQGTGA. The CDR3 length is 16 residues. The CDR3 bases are TGTGCCAGCAGCCTCGGGACTAGCGGGGTTCAAAATGAGCAGTTCTTC. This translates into CASSLGTSGVQNEQFF.

This chain's CDR3 is CASNPLRPFQETQYF. The CDR3 bases are TGTGCCAGCAATCCCCTTCGGCCTTTCCAAGAGACCCAGTACTTC. This chain links TRBV28 with TRBJ2-5; D is undetermined. V lost 7 bases and J lost 1, with 16 bases in between. The CDR3 covers 15 residues. Looked up from germline, CDR1 is MDHEN and CDR2 is SYDVKM.

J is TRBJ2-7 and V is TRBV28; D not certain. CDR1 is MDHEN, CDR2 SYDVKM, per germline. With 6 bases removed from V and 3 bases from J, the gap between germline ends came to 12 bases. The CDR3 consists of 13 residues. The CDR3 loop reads CASSDRVDYEQYF. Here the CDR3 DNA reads TGTGCCAGCAGCGACCGGGTAGACTACGAGCAGTACTTC.

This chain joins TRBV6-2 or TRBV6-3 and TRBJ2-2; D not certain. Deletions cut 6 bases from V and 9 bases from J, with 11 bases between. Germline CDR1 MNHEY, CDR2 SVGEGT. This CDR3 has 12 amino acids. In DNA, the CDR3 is TGTGCCAGCAGCCCACGTGTCAGGGAGCTGTTTTTT. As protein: CASSPRVRELFF.

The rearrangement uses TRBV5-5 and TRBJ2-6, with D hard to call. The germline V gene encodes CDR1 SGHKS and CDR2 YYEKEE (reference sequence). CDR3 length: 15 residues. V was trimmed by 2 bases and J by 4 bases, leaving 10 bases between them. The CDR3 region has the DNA TGTGCCAGCAGCTTTGAAAGGCCCGGGGCCAACGTCCTGACTTTC. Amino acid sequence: CASSFERPGANVLTF.

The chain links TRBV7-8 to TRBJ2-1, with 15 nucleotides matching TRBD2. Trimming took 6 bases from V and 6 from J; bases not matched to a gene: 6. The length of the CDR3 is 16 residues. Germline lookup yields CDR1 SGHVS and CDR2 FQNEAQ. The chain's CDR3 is CASRSAGLAGGNEQFF. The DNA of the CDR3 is TGTGCCAGCAGATCAGCGGGACTAGCGGGGGGCAATGAGCAGTTCTTC. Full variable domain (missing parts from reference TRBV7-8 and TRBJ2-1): GAGVSQSPRYKVAKRGQDVALRCDPISGHVSLFWYQQALGQGPEFLTYFQNEAQLDKSGLPSDRFFAERPEGSVSTLKIQRTQQEDSAVYLCASRSAGLAGGNEQFFGPGTRLTVL.

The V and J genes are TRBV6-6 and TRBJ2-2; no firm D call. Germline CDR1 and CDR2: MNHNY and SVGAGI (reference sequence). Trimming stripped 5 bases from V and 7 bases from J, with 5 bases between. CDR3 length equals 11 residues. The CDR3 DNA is TGTGCCAGCAGTGCCCGCGGGGAGCTGTTTTTT. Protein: CASSARGELFF.

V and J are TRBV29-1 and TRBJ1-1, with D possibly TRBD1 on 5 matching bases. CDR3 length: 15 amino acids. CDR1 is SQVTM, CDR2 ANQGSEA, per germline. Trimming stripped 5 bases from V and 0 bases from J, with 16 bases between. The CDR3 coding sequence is TGCAGCGTTCCCGGGGGTACTCGTGTGAACACTGAAGCTTTCTTT. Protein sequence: CSVPGGTRVNTEAFF.

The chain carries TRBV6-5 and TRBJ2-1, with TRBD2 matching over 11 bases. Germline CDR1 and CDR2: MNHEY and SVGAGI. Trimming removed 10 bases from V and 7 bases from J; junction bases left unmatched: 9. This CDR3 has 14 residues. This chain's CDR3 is CATTYSGRGNEQFF. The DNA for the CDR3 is TGTGCCACCACGTATAGCGGGAGGGGGAATGAGCAGTTCTTC.